This T cell receptor (beta chain) was identified in a study of T-cell reconstitution after alpha-beta-depleted transplantation in children. Preparation of the TCRbeta library involved a method that used unique molecular identifiers. TCRdb re-derived calls from the PCR reads in MiXCR, one entry per CDR3 protein. The repertoire holds hundreds of thousands of distinct CDR3 sequences, with around 13% as singletons. This clonotype was recorded at least ten times. The V end lost 6 bases, the J end lost 6 bases, and 7 bases lay between the germline ends. Germline V gives CDR1 DFQATT, CDR2 SNEGSKA (reference sequence). The CDR3 contains 10 residues.

The starting material was PBMCs, obtained before TCRalphabeta/CD19-depleted stem cell transplant. This rearrangement joins TRBV20-1 to TRBJ2-3; D is uncertain. The receptor comes from a girl between 2 and 10 years old with congenital amegakaryocytic thrombocytopenia, due to receive a stem cell transplant. DNA of the CDR3: TGCAGTGCCGCGTCCGATACGCAGTATTTT. Encoded protein: CSAASDTQYF.